The 2 T cell receptor beta chains below were found in one sample sequenced in a study of blood T cell repertoires in COVID-19 (dated by TCRdb to the early 2020s). Receptor libraries were prepared by the immunoSEQ multiplex PCR assay. In TCRdb, the immuneACCESS table is reduced to in-frame sequences with V and J assigned. These tables do not hold every clone; where another copy was compared, an unresolved V gene accounts for under half, and the others remain unexplained. Within this sample are around 80,000 clones, with more than 80% of them counted one time only. The top ten hold roughly 14% of the sample. Sequencing was carried out using peripheral blood. The receptors here all came from a human donor in a cohort sampled during active COVID-19.

The CDR3: CAIRQEDTEAFF. DNA of the CDR3: TGTGCCATCCGACAGGAGGACACTGAAGCTTTCTTT. This chain uses TRBV10-3 with TRBJ1-1; perhaps TRBD1 as D (6 bases). V was shortened by 8 bases and J by 3 bases, with 10 bases between the two germline ends. Germline V gene lookup returns CDR1 ENHRY and CDR2 SYGVKD. This CDR3 spans 12 amino acids.

As DNA, the CDR3 is TGTGCCAGCAGGTTAGGGGGGGGACAGGGGTCGTACGAGCAGTACTTC. Translated, it gives CASRLGGGQGSYEQYF. The chain couples TRBV28 to TRBJ2-7; TRBD1 matches at 10 bases. This CDR3 spans 16 amino acids. V lost 6 bases and J lost 4; bases outside the gene matches: 12. Germline CDR1 reads MDHEN; CDR2 reads SYDVKM.